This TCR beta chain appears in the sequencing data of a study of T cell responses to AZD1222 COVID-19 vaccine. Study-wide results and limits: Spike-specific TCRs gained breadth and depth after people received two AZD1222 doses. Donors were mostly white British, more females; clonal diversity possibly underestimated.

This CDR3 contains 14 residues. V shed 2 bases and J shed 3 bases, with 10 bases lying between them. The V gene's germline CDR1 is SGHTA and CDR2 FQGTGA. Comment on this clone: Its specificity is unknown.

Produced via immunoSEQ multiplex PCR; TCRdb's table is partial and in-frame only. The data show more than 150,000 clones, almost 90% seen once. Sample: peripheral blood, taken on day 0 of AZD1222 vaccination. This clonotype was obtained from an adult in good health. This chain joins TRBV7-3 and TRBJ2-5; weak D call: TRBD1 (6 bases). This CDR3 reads CASSLLGQKETQYF. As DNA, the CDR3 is TGTGCCAGCAGCTTACTAGGACAGAAAGAGACCCAGTACTTC. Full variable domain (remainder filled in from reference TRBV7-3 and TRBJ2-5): GAGVSQTPSNKVTEKGKYVELRCDPISGHTALYWYRQSLGQGPEFLIYFQGTGAADDSGLPNDRFFAVRPEGSVSTLKIQRTERGDSAVYLCASSLLGQKETQYFGPGTRLLVL.